The rows below give T cell receptor beta chains drawn from one sample of a study of blood T cell repertoires in COVID-19. Clones were sequenced by immunoSEQ multiplex PCR, and TCRdb holds only the in-frame ones, with some missing. Altogether tens of thousands of clones are present, 90% being singletons, with the ten largest covering under 5%. Material for sequencing was peripheral blood. The receptors shown here come from a human donor in a cohort sampled during active COVID-19. Each CDR3 is given with its conserved first and last residue. D genes are given only for firm matches. The size field is filled for only some rows; it gives once, few, many or a size class.

clone_size: -; v_call: TRBV24-1; d_call: TRBD1; j_call: TRBJ2-7; cdr3_aa: CATSDSGQGTYEQYF; cdr3_nt: TGTGCCACCAGTGATTCTGGACAGGGAACCTACGAGCAGTACTTC
clone_size: -; v_call: TRBV24-1; d_call: TRBD1; j_call: TRBJ2-3; cdr3_aa: CATSDSYRGFTGTDTQYF; cdr3_nt: TGTGCCACCAGTGATTCGTACAGGGGGTTCACTGGCACAGATACGCAGTATTTT
clone_size: -; v_call: TRBV11-3; d_call: -; j_call: TRBJ2-2; cdr3_aa: CASSLEARGTGELFF; cdr3_nt: TGTGCCAGCAGCTTAGAGGCCCGGGGCACCGGGGAGCTGTTTTTT
clone_size: -; v_call: TRBV30; d_call: TRBD2; j_call: TRBJ2-1; cdr3_aa: CAWSLSGREPYNEQFF; cdr3_nt: TGTGCCTGGAGCCTTAGTGGGCGGGAGCCCTACAATGAGCAGTTCTTC
clone_size: -; v_call: TRBV2; d_call: -; j_call: TRBJ2-3; cdr3_aa: CASSEIADTQYF; cdr3_nt: TGTGCCAGCAGTGAGATAGCAGATACGCAGTATTTT
clone_size: -; v_call: TRBV7-6; d_call: -; j_call: TRBJ1-3; cdr3_aa: CASSFRPLPGNTIYF; cdr3_nt: TGTGCCAGCAGCTTCAGGCCCCTCCCTGGAAACACCATATATTTT
clone_size: -; v_call: TRBV12-3/TRBV12-4; d_call: -; j_call: TRBJ2-7; cdr3_aa: CASSLTGGYEQYF; cdr3_nt: TGTGCCAGCAGTTTAACTGGGGGGTACGAGCAGTACTTC
clone_size: once; v_call: TRBV27; d_call: TRBD2; j_call: TRBJ2-1; cdr3_aa: CASSFREGQDEQFF; cdr3_nt: TGTGCCAGCAGTTTTCGGGAGGGCCAGGATGAGCAGTTCTTC
clone_size: -; v_call: TRBV6-5; d_call: -; j_call: TRBJ2-1; cdr3_aa: CASSFRQVEYNEQFF; cdr3_nt: TGTGCCAGCAGTTTTAGACAGGTCGAGTACAATGAGCAGTTCTTC
clone_size: once; v_call: TRBV13; d_call: TRBD2; j_call: TRBJ2-7; cdr3_aa: CASSLGQTREGRDEQYF; cdr3_nt: TGTGCCAGCAGCTTAGGCCAAACGCGGGAGGGCCGGGACGAGCAGTACTTC
clone_size: -; v_call: TRBV3-1/TRBV3-2; d_call: -; j_call: TRBJ1-5; cdr3_aa: CASSQSGASNQPQHF; cdr3_nt: TGTGCCAGCAGCCAAAGTGGGGCTAGCAATCAGCCCCAGCATTTT
clone_size: -; v_call: TRBV30; d_call: -; j_call: TRBJ2-7; cdr3_aa: CAWSPPPYEQYF; cdr3_nt: TGTGCCTGGAGTCCCCCCCCTTACGAGCAGTACTTC
clone_size: once; v_call: TRBV6-5; d_call: TRBD2; j_call: TRBJ2-1; cdr3_aa: CASKLTSGDNEQFF; cdr3_nt: TGTGCCAGCAAGCTGACTAGCGGGGACAATGAGCAGTTCTTC
clone_size: once; v_call: TRBV6-5; d_call: TRBD1; j_call: TRBJ1-1; cdr3_aa: CASSYYDRGNTEAFF; cdr3_nt: TGTGCCAGCAGTTACTACGACAGGGGGAACACTGAAGCTTTCTTT
clone_size: once; v_call: TRBV10-1; d_call: -; j_call: TRBJ2-1; cdr3_aa: CASGRDTYNEQFF; cdr3_nt: TGCGCCAGCGGGAGGGACACCTACAATGAGCAGTTCTTC
clone_size: few; v_call: TRBV4-2; d_call: TRBD2; j_call: TRBJ2-7; cdr3_aa: CASSQEREGSYEQYF; cdr3_nt: TGTGCCAGCAGCCAAGAGCGGGAGGGATCCTACGAGCAGTACTTC
clone_size: -; v_call: TRBV10-2; d_call: -; j_call: TRBJ2-5; cdr3_aa: CASSGGGGETQYF; cdr3_nt: TGCGCCAGCAGTGGCGGAGGAGGAGAGACCCAGTACTTC
clone_size: -; v_call: TRBV6-5; d_call: -; j_call: TRBJ2-2; cdr3_aa: CASREGLNTGELFF; cdr3_nt: TGTGCCAGCAGGGAGGGACTGAACACCGGGGAGCTGTTTTTT
clone_size: -; v_call: TRBV18; d_call: TRBD1; j_call: TRBJ1-1; cdr3_aa: CASSQGQRTMNTEAFF; cdr3_nt: TGTGCCAGCTCACAGGGACAGCGCACTATGAACACTGAAGCTTTCTTT
clone_size: -; v_call: TRBV5-1; d_call: TRBD2; j_call: TRBJ2-2; cdr3_aa: CAAGEGNTGELFF; cdr3_nt: TGCGCCGCCGGGGAGGGCAACACCGGGGAGCTGTTTTTT
clone_size: -; v_call: TRBV12-3/TRBV12-4; d_call: TRBD1; j_call: TRBJ1-2; cdr3_aa: CASTMTGVGYTF; cdr3_nt: TGTGCCAGCACTATGACAGGGGTTGGCTACACCTTC